One sample yielded the 30 T cell receptor beta chains listed below, sequenced in a study of regulatory T cells in long-lasting Graves disease (dated by TCRdb to about 2021). The library was made by multiplex PCR. The sample was run on an Illumina HiSeq 4000. To build TCR beta libraries, CDR3 regions were amplified by Arm-PCR using iRepertoire HTBI primers. The public reads were quality trimmed at Q25 with fastp and then assembled into clones with MiXCR by TCRdb, keeping productive beta chains. CDR3 protein duplicates are merged, each entry listing the most common genes and DNA. Counted in this sample were approximately 210,000 distinct CDR3 sequences; 18% of them appeared once. Jointly, the top ten make up about 20% of the sample. The intended sense of this specimen's time point label: newly diagnosed GD, antithyroid drugs for less than 3 months. For both TCR sequencing and RNA sequencing, RNA was extracted from PBMCs using TRIzol.

Sequenced material: peripheral blood mononuclear cells (PBMCs), taken at new diagnosis, from a patient treated with antithyroid drugs. These receptors came from a female donor with Graves disease.

This clonotype was counted ten times or more. V gene TRBV11-2 combines with J gene TRBJ2-2; TRBD2 aligns across 11 bases. Germline trimming cut 5 bases from V and 4 bases from J; bases unmatched to any gene: 3. There are 15 residues in the CDR3. Looked up from germline, CDR1 is SGHAT and CDR2 is FQNNGV. CDR3 coding DNA: TGTGCCAGCAGCCTTGGACTAGCGGGCACCGGGGAGCTGTTTTTT. As protein: CASSLGLAGTGELFF. Full variable domain (rest looked up from reference TRBV11-2 and TRBJ2-2): EAGVAQSPRYKIIEKRQSVAFWCNPISGHATLYWYQQILGQGPKLLIQFQNNGVVDDSQLPKDRFSAERLKGVDSTLKIQPAKLEDSAVYLCASSLGLAGTGELFFGEGSRLTVL.

Ten or more counts support this clonotype. The chain carries TRBV7-8 and TRBJ2-7; perhaps D is TRBD1 or TRBD2 (6 bases each). The CDR3 sequence is 14 residues long. Germline CDR1 and CDR2: SGHVS and FQNEAQ. V lost 8 bases to trimming and J lost 1 base, with 15 bases between them. The CDR3 loop reads CASGKGEVSYEQYF. The DNA for the CDR3 is TGTGCCAGCGGGAAGGGGGAGGTATCCTACGAGCAGTACTTC.

This clonotype was found many times. The chain carries TRBV30 and TRBJ1-1; maybe TRBD1 (5 bases). The CDR3 contains 11 residues. In germline, CDR1 is GTSNPN, CDR2 SVGIG (reference sequence). Trimming left V 0 bases short and J 7 bases short, with 6 bases between. The CDR3 here is CAWSVGHEAFF. The CDR3 bases are TGTGCCTGGAGTGTAGGACATGAAGCTTTCTTT.

V and J are TRBV12-3 or TRBV12-4 and TRBJ1-5; tentative D call: TRBD1 (6 bases). The CDR3 runs 14 residues. V was cut by 3 bases and J by 3 bases, with 9 bases left in between. The CDR3 DNA follows: TGTGCCAGCAGTTTTAACAGGGCCAATCAGCCCCAGCATTTT. Amino acid sequence: CASSFNRANQPQHF.

This CDR3 is CASSETQDNYGYTF. The CDR3 bases are TGTGCCAGCAGTGAAACCCAAGATAACTATGGCTACACCTTC. This sequence joins TRBV6-1 and TRBJ1-2; D ambiguous. The CDR3 extends over 14 amino acids. V gave up 2 bases and J gave up 1 base, with 8 bases separating them. CDR1 and CDR2 from the germline V gene are MNHNS and SASEGT.

The chain employs TRBV7-2 and TRBJ1-2; TRBD1 is a possible D gene (5 bases). Trimming left V 1 base short and J 9 bases short, with 15 bases between. CDR3 size: 14 residues. Germline V gives CDR1 SGHTA, CDR2 FQGNSA. The CDR3 is CASSLDPSPGRYTF. CDR3 in DNA: TGTGCCAGCAGCTTAGACCCATCCCCGGGACGCTACACCTTC.

This clonotype has a count of ten or more. The J gene is TRBJ2-4, the V gene TRBV27; 9 bases align to TRBD1. Trimming removed 1 base from V and 6 bases from J; junction bases left unmatched: 7. The CDR3 length is 16 residues. Per germline, CDR1 MNHEY and CDR2 SMNVEV (reference sequence). The CDR3: CASSLLRTGEGNIQYF. The DNA of the CDR3 is TGTGCCAGCAGTTTATTACGGACAGGGGAGGGAAACATTCAGTACTTC.

This clonotype was observed many times. The chain joins TRBV24-1 to TRBJ2-1, with 8 nucleotides matching TRBD1. The CDR3 loop spans 11 amino acids. In germline, CDR1 is KGHDR, CDR2 SFDVKD. V dropped 7 bases and J dropped 10; count of bases not matched to a gene: 2. The CDR3 nucleotides are TGTGCCACCAGCGGACAGGGAGAGCAGTTCTTC. Translated, it gives CATSGQGEQFF.

At least ten counts were recorded for this clonotype. The genes are TRBV5-6 and TRBJ2-1, with 8 bases fitting TRBD2. In germline, CDR1 is SGHDT, CDR2 YYEEEE. This CDR3 contains 15 residues. V dropped 4 bases and J dropped 15; count of bases not matched to a gene: 18. The chain's CDR3 is CASSLGLAPTVGRFF. CDR3 bases: TGTGCCAGCAGCCTAGGACTAGCCCCCACCGTGGGTCGGTTCTTC.

The sample holds a few counts of this clonotype. The chain employs TRBV5-4 and TRBJ1-6; 7 nucleotides match TRBD1. Germline V lookup: CDR1 SGHNT, CDR2 YYREEE (reference sequence). The length of the CDR3 is 16 residues. The ends lost 1 base at V and 6 bases at J; junction bases unmatched: 7. In DNA, the CDR3 is TGTGCCAGCAGCTTGAGACAGGGAGGGGGTAATTCACCCCTCCACTTT. As protein: CASSLRQGGGNSPLHF.

In this sample, this clonotype turned up many times. The genes are TRBV5-1 and TRBJ2-1; D remains ambiguous. Trimming shortened V by 0 bases and J by 0 bases, and 10 bases separated the two germline ends. CDR1 is SGHRS and CDR2 is YFSETQ in the germline V gene. The CDR3 spans 16 residues. The CDR3: CASSLGLSSSYNEQFF. CDR3 DNA sequence: TGCGCCAGCAGCTTGGGACTTTCTAGCTCCTACAATGAGCAGTTCTTC.

This clonotype occurred many times. This chain joins TRBV24-1 and TRBJ1-1; D is unclear. V lost 2 bases and J lost 3, with 6 bases in between. This CDR3 contains 13 residues. CDR1 KGHDR and CDR2 SFDVKD come from the germline V gene. CDR3 region: CATSDSGYTEAFF. The CDR3 nucleotides are TGTGCCACCAGTGATTCAGGTTACACTGAAGCTTTCTTT.

Remarks on this clonotype: A much larger clone sits a single nucleotide away, making a read error possible. The chain recombines TRBV12-3 or TRBV12-4 with TRBJ1-1; D unresolved. The CDR3 totals 16 residues. This chain's CDR3 is CAGSYSGLRKNTEAFF. CDR3 nucleotides: TGTGCCGGCAGTTACTCGGGGTTAAGAAAGAACACTGAAGCTTTCTTT.

This clonotype was found many times. The rearrangement links TRBV28 to TRBJ2-7; no clear D gene. V was cut by 6 bases and J by 0 bases, with 33 bases left in between. This CDR3 region has 21 residues. CDR1 and CDR2 from the germline V gene are MDHEN and SYDVKM. In nucleotides, the CDR3 is TGTGCCAGCAGCACTTTTCTCCCTGGACGGCCGGAACTCAGAACCTCCTACGAGCAGTACTTC. It encodes CASSTFLPGRPELRTSYEQYF.

This clonotype occurred once. The genes are TRBV6-1 and TRBJ1-1; D unclear. Trimming took 7 bases from V and 0 from J, leaving 9 bases between them. Germline values: CDR1 MNHNS, CDR2 SASEGT. The CDR3 runs 13 residues. Here the CDR3 reads CASTGRVNTEAFF. The CDR3 DNA follows: TGTGCCAGCACGGGAAGGGTGAACACTGAAGCTTTCTTT.

This clonotype was recorded a few times. The chain uses TRBV4-3 and TRBJ1-2; the match to TRBD1 covers 7 bases. V lost 3 bases to trimming and J lost 5 bases; unmatched junction nucleotides: 9. Germline V lookup: CDR1 LGHNA, CDR2 YSLEER. The CDR3 totals 15 residues. The CDR3 DNA is TGCGCCAGCAGCCAGACCCCGACAGGGAAATATGGCTACACCTTC. This codes for CASSQTPTGKYGYTF.

A single count supports this clonotype. The chain has TRBV10-2 and TRBJ1-2, with D tentatively TRBD1 (6 bases). The V end lost 5 bases, the J end lost 4 bases, and 17 bases lay between the germline ends. This CDR3 region has 15 residues. The germline V gene encodes CDR1 WSHSY and CDR2 SAAADI. The CDR3 DNA reads TGCGCCAGCAGTCCGCCGGGACAACGAGTCTATGGCTACACCTTC. Translated: CASSPPGQRVYGYTF.

There are many counts of this clonotype. The V gene is TRBV6-2 or TRBV6-3, the J gene TRBJ1-2; no firm D call. The ends were cut back, 3 bases at V and 2 bases at J, with 10 bases in the middle. This CDR3 comprises 14 residues. Germline CDR1 reads MNHEY; CDR2 reads SVGEGT. CDR3: CASSYERTNYGYTF. The DNA for the CDR3 is TGTGCCAGCAGTTATGAGAGGACGAACTATGGCTACACCTTC.

This clonotype was seen ten or more times. The V call is TRBV2, the J call TRBJ1-2; D might be TRBD1 (6 bases). Per germline, CDR1 SNHLY and CDR2 FYNNEI. Trimming took 5 bases from V and 5 from J, leaving 18 bases between them. This CDR3 has 15 amino acids. CDR3 loop: CASSRLGGESYGYTF. The CDR3 DNA reads TGTGCCAGCAGTCGTCTAGGGGGGGAATCTTATGGCTACACCTTC.

This clonotype was detected ten times or more. The chain uses TRBV20-1 and TRBJ1-5; D ambiguous. The germline V gene encodes CDR1 DFQATT and CDR2 SNEGSKA (reference sequence). Trimming cost V 1 base and J 6 bases, with 16 bases left between them. This CDR3 has 15 residues. The CDR3 sequence is CSARGPSRVVQPQHF. The CDR3, as DNA: TGCAGTGCTAGAGGTCCTTCGCGGGTGGTTCAGCCCCAGCATTTT.

J is TRBJ1-3 and V is TRBV9; TRBD1 is a possible D gene (5 bases). This CDR3 has 15 residues. V was clipped by 0 bases and J by 4 bases, with 11 bases between them. Per germline, CDR1 SGDLS and CDR2 YYNGEE. The CDR3 spells CASSVAGGVGNTIYF. In nucleotides, the CDR3 is TGTGCCAGCAGCGTAGCTGGGGGGGTCGGAAACACCATATATTTT.

The table lists this clonotype with many counts. This rearrangement joins TRBV3-1 to TRBJ2-3; a possible D gene is TRBD1 (6 bases). Trimming took 5 bases from V and 4 from J, leaving 13 bases between them. Germline V lookup: CDR1 LGHDT, CDR2 YNNKEL (reference sequence). The CDR3 runs to 14 residues. CDR3 amino acids: CASSVTQGPDTQYF. The CDR3 DNA sequence: TGTGCCAGCAGCGTTACGCAGGGGCCAGATACGCAGTATTTT.

This clonotype was found many times. The chain couples TRBV9 to TRBJ1-1; D remains unclear. The CDR3 loop spans 14 amino acids. Germline CDR1 and CDR2: SGDLS and YYNGEE. Trimming left V 3 bases short and J 1 base short, with 10 bases between. The CDR3 is CASSAQTGNTEAFF. The CDR3 coding sequence is TGTGCCAGCAGCGCCCAAACGGGGAACACTGAAGCTTTCTTT.

This clonotype was recorded at least ten times. The CDR3 here is CASSAYPLAGGHNEQFF. CDR3 in DNA: TGTGCCAGCAGTGCCTATCCACTAGCGGGAGGCCACAATGAGCAGTTCTTC. The chain links TRBV25-1 to TRBJ2-1, with 12 nucleotides matching TRBD2. V shed 4 bases, J shed 5 bases, and the junction held 9 bases outside the gene matches. The V gene's germline CDR1 is MGHDK and CDR2 SYGVNS. This CDR3 comprises 17 residues.

This clonotype has a count of ten or more. The gene calls are TRBV28 and TRBJ1-3; a possible D gene is TRBD1 (5 bases). This CDR3 is 15 amino acids long. Germline CDR1 MDHEN, CDR2 SYDVKM. V was shortened by 5 bases and J by 2 bases, with 13 bases between the two germline ends. CDR3 in DNA: TGTGCCAGCAGTGCCCGGGGAGGGGCTGGAAACACCATATATTTT. Translation gives CASSARGGAGNTIYF.

This clonotype was counted ten times or more. The rearrangement joins TRBV18 to TRBJ1-5; tentative D call: TRBD1 (5 bases). Trimming took 3 bases from V and 9 from J, leaving 15 bases between them. Germline-derived CDR1 and CDR2 are KGHSH and LQKENI. The CDR3 is made up of 14 amino acids. CDR3 DNA: TGTGCCAGCTCACCCGGGACCCCAGGAGGGCCCCAGCATTTT. It is translated as CASSPGTPGGPQHF.

This clonotype appeared many times. This chain links TRBV7-6 with TRBJ1-1; perhaps TRBD1 as D (5 bases). The V gene's germline CDR1 is SGHVS and CDR2 FNYEAQ. Trimming left V 3 bases short and J 10 bases short, with 12 bases between. The CDR3 loop spans 12 amino acids. CDR3 loop: CASSFPGGLAFF. The CDR3 nucleotides are TGTGCCAGCAGCTTTCCTGGGGGTTTAGCTTTCTTT.

In this sample, this clonotype turned up many times. This rearrangement joins TRBV6-2 or TRBV6-3 to TRBJ2-1, with TRBD2 identical over 11 bases. V lost 0 bases to trimming and J lost 6 bases; unmatched junction nucleotides: 13. This CDR3 has 19 residues. From germline, CDR1 is MNHEY and CDR2 SVGEGT. CDR3 sequence: CASSYSPGLAESSGNEQFF. Written as DNA, the CDR3 is TGTGCCAGCAGTTACTCGCCGGGACTAGCGGAATCGTCTGGCAATGAGCAGTTCTTC.

This clonotype was detected many times. This chain joins TRBV27 and TRBJ1-2; D might be TRBD1 (6 bases). This CDR3 spans 12 amino acids. Trimming stripped 8 bases from V and 8 bases from J, with 15 bases between. CDR1 and CDR2 (germline): MNHEY, SMNVEV (reference sequence). The CDR3 DNA is TGTGCCAGCCGTACAGGGACCCTAGGCTACACCTTC. The encoded protein is CASRTGTLGYTF.

This clonotype was observed at least ten times. This sequence joins TRBV10-3 and TRBJ2-2; 9 bases are a match to TRBD2. The CDR3 is 14 residues long. Trimming took 2 bases from V and 13 from J; bases not matched to a gene: 8. CDR1 is ENHRY and CDR2 is SYGVKD in the germline V gene. Here the CDR3 DNA reads TGTGCCATCAGTGAGAAGTTAGCGGGAGCCGCGCTGTTTTTT. Amino acid sequence: CAISEKLAGAALFF.